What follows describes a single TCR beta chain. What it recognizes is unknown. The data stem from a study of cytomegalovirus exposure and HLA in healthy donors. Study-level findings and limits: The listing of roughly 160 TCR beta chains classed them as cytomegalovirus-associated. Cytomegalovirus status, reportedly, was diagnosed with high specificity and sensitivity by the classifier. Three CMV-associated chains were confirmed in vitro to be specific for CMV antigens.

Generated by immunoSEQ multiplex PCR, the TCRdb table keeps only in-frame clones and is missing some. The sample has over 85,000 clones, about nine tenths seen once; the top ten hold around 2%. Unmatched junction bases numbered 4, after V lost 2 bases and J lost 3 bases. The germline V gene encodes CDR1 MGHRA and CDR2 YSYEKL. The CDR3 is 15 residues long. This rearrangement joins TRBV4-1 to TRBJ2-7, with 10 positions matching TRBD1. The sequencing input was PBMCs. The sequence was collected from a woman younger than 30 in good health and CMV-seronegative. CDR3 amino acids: CASSQPRTGGYEQYF. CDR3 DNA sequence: TGCGCCAGCAGCCAACCTCGGACAGGGGGCTACGAGCAGTACTTC.